Following are 22 T cell receptor beta chains from one sample sequenced in a study of blood T cell repertoires in COVID-19. TCRdb's copy holds only in-frame clones and misses some; the assay was immunoSEQ multiplex PCR. The sample records about 170,000 clones, approximately 91% being singletons. Sequencing used peripheral blood. These receptors all stem from a man in his late teens or twenties with COVID-19, enrolled during active disease.

V usage is TRBV12-3 or TRBV12-4 and J usage is TRBJ1-2, with TRBD1 matching 7 bases. J gave up 6 bases and V 5 bases, and 3 bases lay outside the gene matches. The CDR3 is 12 residues long. As DNA, the CDR3 is TGTGCCAGCAGTCCGCAGGGGGATGGCTACACCTTC. Translating it yields CASSPQGDGYTF.

The genes are TRBV28 and TRBJ1-6; 8 positions match TRBD1. Losses at the gene ends were 6 bases for V and 7 bases for J; bases not matched to a gene: 14. CDR3 size: 17 residues. Germline-derived CDR1 and CDR2 are MDHEN and SYDVKM. The DNA of the CDR3 is TGTGCCAGCAGGGCCCTAGACAGGGGAAGAGGGAATTCACCCCTCCACTTT. It encodes CASRALDRGRGNSPLHF.

V is TRBV7-3 and J is TRBJ2-1; 8 bases are a match to TRBD1. This CDR3 region has 18 residues. J gave up 2 bases and V 6 bases, and 15 bases lay outside the gene matches. Germline V gives CDR1 SGHTA, CDR2 FQGTGA. The CDR3 region is CASSTSYQGAVTYNEQFF. CDR3 DNA sequence: TGTGCCAGCAGTACCTCGTATCAGGGGGCGGTTACCTACAATGAGCAGTTCTTC.

The rearrangement links TRBV5-8 to TRBJ2-2, with 7 positions matching TRBD1. V lost 4 bases, J lost 5 bases, and 11 bases stayed unmatched. Germline values: CDR1 SGHTS, CDR2 YDEGEE. The CDR3 is 16 amino acids. In DNA, the CDR3 is TGTGCCAGCAGCCCTTCGACAGGGCTCCGTACCGGGGAGCTGTTTTTT. Protein: CASSPSTGLRTGELFF.

The genes are TRBV28 and TRBJ2-7, with 7 bases lining up with TRBD2. Germline V gives CDR1 MDHEN, CDR2 SYDVKM. V shed 10 bases and J 4 bases; nucleotides not matched to a gene: 16. The CDR3 has 15 amino acids. CDR3 residues: CATRGLGEDKYEQYF. In DNA form, the CDR3 reads TGTGCCACGCGGGGGTTGGGGGAAGATAAATACGAGCAGTACTTC.

V and J are TRBV19 and TRBJ2-7; 7 nucleotides match TRBD2. The CDR3 sequence is 14 residues long. The ends lost 2 bases at V and 2 bases at J; junction bases unmatched: 3. The germline gives CDR1 LNHDA, CDR2 SQIVND (reference sequence). CDR3 sequence: CASSIKGRAYEQYF. CDR3 sequence (DNA): TGTGCCAGTAGTATAAAGGGGAGGGCCTACGAGCAGTACTTC.

This chain joins TRBV5-6 and TRBJ2-7; perhaps TRBD1 as D (6 bases). V lost 3 bases to trimming and J lost 6 bases, with 10 bases between them. The CDR3 has 12 residues. CDR1 is SGHDT and CDR2 is YYEEEE in the germline V gene. The CDR3 loop is CASSYYRAEQYF. The CDR3 DNA reads as TGTGCCAGCAGCTACTACAGGGCCGAGCAGTACTTC.

The chain carries TRBV4-3 and TRBJ2-1, with 11 bases fitting TRBD2. V dropped 8 bases and J dropped 7; count of bases not matched to a gene: 10. The CDR3 spans 15 residues. Per germline, CDR1 LGHNA and CDR2 YSLEER. The CDR3 here is CASGRASGRINEQFF. DNA of the CDR3: TGCGCCAGCGGACGGGCTAGCGGGAGGATAAATGAGCAGTTCTTC.

The chain is built from TRBV5-8 and TRBJ2-3, with D perhaps matching TRBD2 (5 bases). The V gene's germline CDR1 is SGHTS and CDR2 YDEGEE. The CDR3 runs 13 residues. V was clipped by 0 bases and J by 3 bases, with 5 bases between them. CDR3 sequence (DNA): TGTGCCAGCAGCTTGGCGGGGACAGATACGCAGTATTTT. It translates to CASSLAGTDTQYF.

This chain connects TRBV5-4 to TRBJ2-7, with 10 bases lining up with TRBD2. The CDR3 runs 15 residues. J was trimmed by 7 bases and V by 2 bases; bases with no gene match: 9. In germline, CDR1 is SGHNT, CDR2 YYREEE (reference sequence). The chain's CDR3 is CASSFRASGRGEQYF. DNA for the CDR3: TGTGCCAGCAGCTTTAGGGCTAGCGGGAGAGGTGAGCAGTACTTC.

CDR3 amino acids: CATGQGATGANVLTF. For the CDR3, the DNA is TGTGCCACGGGACAGGGGGCGACTGGGGCCAACGTCCTGACTTTC. The V gene is TRBV15, the J gene TRBJ2-6; 12 nucleotides match TRBD1. CDR1 is LNHNV, CDR2 YYDKDF, per germline (reference sequence). The CDR3 totals 15 residues. V was pared by 9 bases and J by 2 bases, with 2 bases of the junction left unmatched.

The chain recombines TRBV19 with TRBJ1-1, with a tentative D call TRBD1 (5 bases). V lost 5 bases and J 10 bases, leaving 14 bases between the germline ends. The CDR3 contains 12 residues. From germline, CDR1 is LNHDA and CDR2 SQIVND (reference sequence). This CDR3 reads CASSGDDQGAFF. The CDR3 DNA follows: TGTGCCAGTAGTGGTGACGATCAGGGAGCTTTCTTT.

The chain links TRBV29-1 to TRBJ2-7; 9 positions match TRBD1. The J segment lost 6 bases and the V segment lost 2 bases, leaving 8 bases of the junction unmatched. Germline-derived CDR1 and CDR2 are SQVTM and ANQGSEA. The CDR3 totals 14 residues. CDR3 coding DNA: TGCAGCGTTGAATTGGGGACAGGGTTGGGCGAGCAGTACTTC. Translated, it gives CSVELGTGLGEQYF.

The chain carries TRBV5-1 and TRBJ2-7, with 8 positions matching TRBD1. Trimming cost V 4 bases and J 4 bases; bases outside gene matches: 7. The length of the CDR3 is 14 residues. CDR1 and CDR2 from the germline V gene are SGHRS and YFSETQ. Written as DNA, the CDR3 is TGCGCCAGCAGCCCGGACAGGGCCCAGTACGAGCAGTACTTC. It translates to CASSPDRAQYEQYF.

This chain connects TRBV28 to TRBJ1-4; weak D call: TRBD1 (6 bases). Per germline, CDR1 MDHEN and CDR2 SYDVKM. Trimming removed 6 bases from V and 8 bases from J, with 22 bases in between. The CDR3 spans 16 residues. Written as DNA, the CDR3 is TGTGCCAGCAGCTCTTCGGGACAAGTCCCGAGAGAAAAACTGTTTTTT. This sequence encodes CASSSSGQVPREKLFF.

This sequence joins TRBV27 and TRBJ2-3; 8 bases are shared with TRBD2. V dropped 6 bases and J dropped 2; count of bases not matched to a gene: 13. The CDR3 loop spans 17 amino acids. Germline V lookup: CDR1 MNHEY, CDR2 SMNVEV (reference sequence). The DNA for the CDR3 is TGTGCCAGCAGGGTTAGCGGGAACGCTCACCCCACAGATACGCAGTATTTT. Translation: CASRVSGNAHPTDTQYF.

This chain joins TRBV5-8 and TRBJ1-5; tentatively, D is TRBD1 (6 bases). The CDR3 has 15 residues. Germline V gene sequence: CDR1 SGHTS, CDR2 YDEGEE. Trimming shortened V by 5 bases and J by 5 bases, and 17 bases separated the two germline ends. CDR3: CASSALGGLYQPQHF. The CDR3 nucleotides read TGTGCCAGCAGTGCCCTCGGGGGGCTGTATCAGCCCCAGCATTTT.

The chain carries TRBV7-9 and TRBJ1-5, with D possibly being TRBD1 (6 bases). This CDR3 comprises 14 residues. CDR1 is SEHNR and CDR2 is FQNEAQ in the germline V gene (reference sequence). The V and J ends lost 3 bases and 4 bases respectively, with 10 bases between them. The chain's CDR3 is CASSLGGGNQPQHF. The CDR3 DNA reads TGTGCCAGCAGCTTGGGAGGGGGGAATCAGCCCCAGCATTTT.

The genes are TRBV7-9 and TRBJ2-1; possibly TRBD2 for D (7 bases). CDR3 length: 15 amino acids. Germline-derived CDR1 and CDR2 are SEHNR and FQNEAQ (reference sequence). V dropped 5 bases and J dropped 5 bases, with 16 bases sitting between them. CDR3 nucleotide sequence: TGTGCCAGCAGCGGACAGCTAGCGGACAACAATGAGCAGTTCTTC. It is translated as CASSGQLADNNEQFF.

The chain employs TRBV27 and TRBJ2-7, with a weak D call TRBD2 (5 bases). CDR1 and CDR2 from the germline V gene are MNHEY and SMNVEV (reference sequence). The CDR3 has 12 residues. Trimming removed 8 bases at V and 2 bases at J, with 10 bases between. The chain's CDR3 is CASAGRTYEQYF. Here the CDR3 DNA reads TGTGCCAGCGCGGGCAGAACCTACGAGCAGTACTTC.

CDR3 DNA: TGTGCCAGCTACACCGGGGGAACGCTCTCGAACACCGGGGAGCTGTTTTTT. Protein product: CASYTGGTLSNTGELFF. This chain links TRBV18 with TRBJ2-2; D is perhaps TRBD2 (6 bases). This CDR3 spans 17 amino acids. Per germline, CDR1 KGHSH and CDR2 LQKENI. Trimming took 7 bases from V and 0 from J, leaving 18 bases between them.

The chain has TRBV5-1 and TRBJ2-3, with 7 bases that match TRBD1. V trimming: 4 bases; J trimming: 2 bases; junction bases outside the gene matches: 10. The CDR3 consists of 16 residues. Germline V gene lookup returns CDR1 SGHRS and CDR2 YFSETQ. The CDR3 reads CASSPALDRVTDTQYF. In DNA form, the CDR3 reads TGCGCCAGCAGCCCAGCCTTAGACAGGGTCACAGATACGCAGTATTTT.